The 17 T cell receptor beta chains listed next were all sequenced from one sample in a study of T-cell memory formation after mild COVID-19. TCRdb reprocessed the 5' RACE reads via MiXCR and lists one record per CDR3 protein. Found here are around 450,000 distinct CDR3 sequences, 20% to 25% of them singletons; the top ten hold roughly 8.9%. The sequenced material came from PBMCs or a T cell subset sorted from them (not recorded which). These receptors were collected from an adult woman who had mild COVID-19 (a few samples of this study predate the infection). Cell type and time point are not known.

CDR3 sequence: CASSHGTSDLVADTQYF. The CDR3 DNA follows: TGTGCCAGCAGCCATGGGACTAGCGATCTTGTTGCAGATACGCAGTATTTT. The chain couples TRBV7-9 to TRBJ2-3; TRBD2 agrees at 10 bases. V shed 5 bases and J 4 bases; nucleotides not matched to a gene: 12. This CDR3 is built from 17 residues. Per germline, CDR1 SEHNR and CDR2 FQNEAQ (reference sequence).

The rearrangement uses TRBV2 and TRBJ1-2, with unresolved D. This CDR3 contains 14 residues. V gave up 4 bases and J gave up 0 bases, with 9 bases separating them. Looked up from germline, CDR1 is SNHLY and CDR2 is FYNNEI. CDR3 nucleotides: TGTGCCAGCAGTGTGGGCCGAGCTAACTATGGCTACACCTTC. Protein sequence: CASSVGRANYGYTF.

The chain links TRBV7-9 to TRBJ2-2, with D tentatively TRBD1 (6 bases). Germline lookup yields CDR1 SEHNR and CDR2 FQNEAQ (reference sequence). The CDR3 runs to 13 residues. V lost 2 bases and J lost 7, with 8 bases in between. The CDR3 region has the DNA TGTGCCAGCAGCTTACAGGGGTTCGGGGAGCTGTTTTTT. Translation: CASSLQGFGELFF.

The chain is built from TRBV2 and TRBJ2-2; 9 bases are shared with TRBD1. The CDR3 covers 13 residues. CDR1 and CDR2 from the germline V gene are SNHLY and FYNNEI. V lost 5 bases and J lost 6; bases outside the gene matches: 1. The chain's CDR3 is CASSWTGAGELFF. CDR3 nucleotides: TGTGCCAGCAGTTGGACAGGGGCCGGGGAGCTGTTTTTT. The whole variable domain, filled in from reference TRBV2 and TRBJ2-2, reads EPEVTQTPSHQVTQMGQEVILRCVPISNHLYFYWYRQILGQKVEFLVSFYNNEISEKSEIFDDQFSVERPDGSNFTLKIRSTKLEDSAMYFCASSWTGAGELFFGEGSRLTVL.

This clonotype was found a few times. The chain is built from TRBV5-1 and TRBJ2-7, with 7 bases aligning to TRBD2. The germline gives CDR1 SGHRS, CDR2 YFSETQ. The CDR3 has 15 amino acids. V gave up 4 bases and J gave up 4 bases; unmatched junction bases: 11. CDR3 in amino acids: CASSLPGLGGYEQYF. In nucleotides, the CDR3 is TGCGCCAGCAGCCTGCCGGGACTGGGGGGGTACGAGCAGTACTTC.

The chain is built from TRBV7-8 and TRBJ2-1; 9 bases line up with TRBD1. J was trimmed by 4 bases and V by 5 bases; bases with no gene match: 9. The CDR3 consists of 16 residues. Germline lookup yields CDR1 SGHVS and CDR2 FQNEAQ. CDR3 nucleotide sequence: TGTGCCAGCAGCCCGAGAAGGACAGGGGTTTACAATGAGCAGTTCTTC. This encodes CASSPRRTGVYNEQFF.

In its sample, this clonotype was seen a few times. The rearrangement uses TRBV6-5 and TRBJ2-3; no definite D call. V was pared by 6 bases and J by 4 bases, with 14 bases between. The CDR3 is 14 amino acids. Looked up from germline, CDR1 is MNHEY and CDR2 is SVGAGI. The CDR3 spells CASRPRVVADTQYF. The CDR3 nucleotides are TGTGCCAGCAGACCCCGCGTTGTAGCAGATACGCAGTATTTT.

This chain's CDR3 is CASSPHAGPVQETQYF. CDR3 in DNA: TGTGCCAGCAGTCCCCACGCGGGGCCCGTTCAAGAGACCCAGTACTTC. J is TRBJ2-5 and V is TRBV12-3 or TRBV12-4; a weak D match, TRBD2 (6 bases). V was clipped by 5 bases and J by 2 bases, with 18 bases between them. The CDR3 length is 16 residues.

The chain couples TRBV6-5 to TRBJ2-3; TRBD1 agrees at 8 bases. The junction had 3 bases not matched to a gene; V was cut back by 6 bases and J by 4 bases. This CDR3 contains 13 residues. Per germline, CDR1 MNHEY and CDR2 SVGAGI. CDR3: CASRQGQADTQYF. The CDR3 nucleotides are TGTGCCAGCAGACAGGGACAGGCAGATACGCAGTATTTT.

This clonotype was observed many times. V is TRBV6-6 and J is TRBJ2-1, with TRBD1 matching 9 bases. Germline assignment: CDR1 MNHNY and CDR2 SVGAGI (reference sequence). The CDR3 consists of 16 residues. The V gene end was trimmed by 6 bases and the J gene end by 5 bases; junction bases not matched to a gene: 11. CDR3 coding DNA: TGTGCCAGCAGACTCCGACAGGGGGGACGGGACAATGAGCAGTTCTTC. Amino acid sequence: CASRLRQGGRDNEQFF.

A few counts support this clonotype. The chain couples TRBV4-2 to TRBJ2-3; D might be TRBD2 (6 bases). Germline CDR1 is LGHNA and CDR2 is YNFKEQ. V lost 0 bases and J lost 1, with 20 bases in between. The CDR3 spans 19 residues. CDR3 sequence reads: CASSQEVGRGLSGTDTQYF. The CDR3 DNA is TGTGCCAGCAGCCAAGAGGTTGGGCGGGGTCTATCTGGCACAGATACGCAGTATTTT.

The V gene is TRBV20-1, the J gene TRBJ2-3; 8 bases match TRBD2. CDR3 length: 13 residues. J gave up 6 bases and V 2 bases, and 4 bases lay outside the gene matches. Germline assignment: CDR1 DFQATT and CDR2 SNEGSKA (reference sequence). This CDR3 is CSARSPSGDTQYF. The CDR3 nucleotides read TGCAGTGCTAGAAGTCCTAGCGGGGATACGCAGTATTTT.

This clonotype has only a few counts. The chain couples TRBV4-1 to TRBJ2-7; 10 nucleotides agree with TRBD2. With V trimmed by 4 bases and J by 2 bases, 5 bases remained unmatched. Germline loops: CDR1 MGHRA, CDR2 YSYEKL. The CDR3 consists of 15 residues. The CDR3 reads CASSLKAGGPYEQYF. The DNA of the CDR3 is TGCGCCAGCAGCCTAAAAGCGGGGGGGCCCTACGAGCAGTACTTC.

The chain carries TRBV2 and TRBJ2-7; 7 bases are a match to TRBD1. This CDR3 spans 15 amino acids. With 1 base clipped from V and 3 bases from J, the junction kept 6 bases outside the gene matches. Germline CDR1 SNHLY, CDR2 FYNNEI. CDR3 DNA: TGTGCCAGCAGTGAAGGGGCAGGGGGTTACTACGAGCAGTACTTC. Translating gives CASSEGAGGYYEQYF. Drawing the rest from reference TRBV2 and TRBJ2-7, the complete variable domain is EPEVTQTPSHQVTQMGQEVILRCVPISNHLYFYWYRQILGQKVEFLVSFYNNEISEKSEIFDDQFSVERPDGSNFTLKIRSTKLEDSAMYFCASSEGAGGYYEQYFGPGTRLTVT.

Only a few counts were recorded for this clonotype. The CDR3 here is CASSGRLSSLLNEQFF. The CDR3 bases are TGTGCCAGCAGCGGCCGACTCTCCTCCCTGCTTAATGAGCAGTTCTTC. The gene calls are TRBV7-9 and TRBJ2-1; D not resolved. CDR3 size: 16 residues. Trimming cost V 5 bases and J 7 bases, with 21 bases left between them. Germline CDR1 SEHNR, CDR2 FQNEAQ (reference sequence).

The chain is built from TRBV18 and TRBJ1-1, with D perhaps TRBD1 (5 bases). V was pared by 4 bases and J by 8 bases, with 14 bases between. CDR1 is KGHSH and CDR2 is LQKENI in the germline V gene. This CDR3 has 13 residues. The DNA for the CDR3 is TGTGCCAGCTCACGCTCAGAGGGGCGGGAAGCTTTCTTT. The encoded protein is CASSRSEGREAFF.

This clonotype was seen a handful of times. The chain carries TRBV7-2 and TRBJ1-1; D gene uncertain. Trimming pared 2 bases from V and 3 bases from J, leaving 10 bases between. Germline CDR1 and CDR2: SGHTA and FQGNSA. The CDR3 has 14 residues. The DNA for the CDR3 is TGTGCCAGCAGCTTATTCGTCTGGGACACTGAAGCTTTCTTT. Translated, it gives CASSLFVWDTEAFF.